This entry lists 30 T cell receptor beta chains sequenced from one sample in a study of blood T cells in healthy people across ages. The authors ran a second PCR of roughly 6 to 12 cycles using a sample-barcoded 5' primer and a J-beta primer mix. TCRdb re-called the 5' RACE reads through MiXCR, storing one row per CDR3 protein. This sample has over 500,000 distinct CDR3 sequences; approximately 26% occur once, and the top ten carry 3.6%. In addition, the sample was reused for a study of T cells of mothers and their children.

Sequenced sample: blood. The receptors originated from a boy aged 2 to 10 in good health.

This rearrangement joins TRBV24-1 to TRBJ2-5, with a weak D call TRBD1 (5 bases). Trimming shortened V by 3 bases and J by 2 bases, and 12 bases separated the two germline ends. The germline V gene encodes CDR1 KGHDR and CDR2 SFDVKD. This CDR3 is built from 15 residues. CDR3 sequence: CATSDPNDRQETQYF. The CDR3 DNA is TGTGCCACCAGTGATCCAAATGACAGACAAGAGACCCAGTACTTC.

This clonotype came up a few times. The V and J genes are TRBV20-1 and TRBJ2-7; 11 bases are shared with TRBD2. Germline trimming cut 5 bases from V and 2 bases from J; bases unmatched to any gene: 5. The CDR3 is 14 residues long. Germline V gene lookup returns CDR1 DFQATT and CDR2 SNEGSKA (reference sequence). This CDR3 reads CSALTSGSAYEQYF. The CDR3 DNA sequence: TGCAGTGCTTTAACTAGCGGGAGTGCCTACGAGCAGTACTTC.

The rearrangement joins TRBV4-1 to TRBJ2-1, with D unresolved. The CDR3 loop spans 12 amino acids. With 4 bases removed from V and 7 bases from J, the gap between germline ends came to 8 bases. CDR1 MGHRA and CDR2 YSYEKL come from the germline V gene. Written as DNA, the CDR3 is TGCGCCAGCAGCCGCTACCAGAATGAGCAGTTCTTC. It codes for CASSRYQNEQFF.

The V and J genes are TRBV6-5 and TRBJ2-5; the match to TRBD1 covers 12 bases. V was pared by 4 bases and J by 5 bases, with 20 bases of the junction left unmatched. Germline values: CDR1 MNHEY, CDR2 SVGAGI. This CDR3 has 20 amino acids. CDR3 nucleotide sequence: TGTGCCAGCAGTTCCGAGCCAGGGTTCCGGGACAGGGGGCTTGAGGAGACCCAGTACTTC. It encodes CASSSEPGFRDRGLEETQYF.

This clonotype was detected only a few times. The rearrangement links TRBV27 to TRBJ2-4, with a weak D call TRBD1 (5 bases). Germline V gene sequence: CDR1 MNHEY, CDR2 SMNVEV (reference sequence). The CDR3 covers 13 residues. V was shortened by 4 bases and J by 7 bases, with 11 bases between the two germline ends. The chain's CDR3 is CASSSWTSNIQYF. CDR3 in DNA: TGTGCCAGCAGTTCGTGGACATCCAACATTCAGTACTTC.

The chain employs TRBV2 and TRBJ2-5, with D uncertain. Germline lookup yields CDR1 SNHLY and CDR2 FYNNEI. This CDR3 comprises 19 residues. Trimming removed 6 bases at V and 4 bases at J, with 30 bases between. CDR3 loop: CASSGFSGRQQYPLETQYF. The CDR3 nucleotides are TGTGCCAGCAGCGGATTTTCCGGCCGACAACAATACCCCTTAGAGACCCAGTACTTC.

V is TRBV11-2 and J is TRBJ2-5; D possibly corresponds to TRBD2 (5 bases). CDR1 and CDR2 (germline): SGHAT, FQNNGV. V was pared by 4 bases and J by 2 bases, with 11 bases between. The CDR3 loop spans 14 amino acids. The CDR3 reads CASSSLKRQETQYF. CDR3 bases: TGTGCCAGCAGCTCCCTAAAGCGGCAAGAGACCCAGTACTTC.

The chain joins TRBV4-3 to TRBJ2-1, with D possibly TRBD2 on 5 matching bases. Germline V gene data show CDR1 as LGHNA and CDR2 as YSLEER. V lost 0 bases, J lost 5 bases, and 14 bases lay in between. This CDR3 has 16 residues. The CDR3, as DNA: TGCGCCAGCAGCCAAGAACGTCCGGGATCAAACAATGAGCAGTTCTTC. This sequence encodes CASSQERPGSNNEQFF.

This clonotype came up a few times. The chain joins TRBV3-1 to TRBJ2-5; D may be TRBD1 (6 bases). The DNA end favors TRBJ2-7, so the J call may be wrong. Germline V lookup: CDR1 LGHDT, CDR2 YNNKEL (reference sequence). The CDR3 loop spans 13 amino acids. The CDR3 here is CASSPRGGDEQYF. CDR3 nucleotide sequence: TGTGCCAGCAGCCCCAGGGGCGGCGACGAGCAGTACTTC.

In this sample, this clonotype turned up a few times. This sequence joins TRBV10-2 and TRBJ1-2; the D gene is possibly TRBD1 (6 bases). The CDR3 is made up of 14 amino acids. V lost 6 bases to trimming and J lost 0 bases, with 11 bases between them. Germline values: CDR1 WSHSY, CDR2 SAAADI. The CDR3, as DNA: TGCGCCAGCAGCCCGGGACATCCTAACTATGGCTACACCTTC. Protein: CASSPGHPNYGYTF.

The chain recombines TRBV20-1 with TRBJ1-1; TRBD1 might be the D (6 bases). V was cut by 5 bases and J by 4 bases, with 11 bases left in between. This CDR3 spans 12 amino acids. Germline V lookup: CDR1 DFQATT, CDR2 SNEGSKA (reference sequence). CDR3 nucleotide sequence: TGCAGTGCTTCTTCAGGGGCCACTGAAGCTTTCTTT. Amino acid sequence: CSASSGATEAFF.

This clonotype was detected many times. The chain has TRBV29-1 and TRBJ2-5; the match to TRBD2 covers 14 bases. The DNA end lines up better with TRBJ2-1; the J call may be wrong. The CDR3 contains 14 residues. The germline gives CDR1 SQVTM, CDR2 ANQGSEA. The CDR3 nucleotides are TGCAGCGTAGCCGGGACTAGCGGGAGAGGCGAGCAGTTCTTC. Protein: CSVAGTSGRGEQFF.

This clonotype has a handful of counts. One junction end does not reproduce the germline sequence, and a read error may be involved. The chain recombines TRBV11-2 with TRBJ1-3; D gene unclear. The CDR3 has 15 amino acids. CDR1 SGHAT and CDR2 FQNNGV come from the germline V gene. Written as DNA, the CDR3 is TGTGCCAGCAGCCCTGGTAGAGGGTTCGGAACCACCATATATTTT. Translated, it gives CASSPGRGFGTTIYF.

The CDR3 reads CASSLASGSPGELFF. CDR3 sequence (DNA): TGCGCCAGCAGCTTGGCCTCCGGGTCCCCCGGGGAGCTGTTTTTT. This rearrangement joins TRBV5-1 to TRBJ2-2, with D unresolved. Trimming removed 0 bases from V and 6 bases from J, with 12 bases in between. Germline V CDR1 and CDR2: SGHRS, YFSETQ. The CDR3 runs 15 residues.

V gene TRBV6-2 or TRBV6-3 combines with J gene TRBJ2-5; 14 bases align to TRBD2. The CDR3 is 15 amino acids. J was trimmed by 7 bases and V by 8 bases; bases with no gene match: 9. CDR1 is MNHEY and CDR2 is SVGEGT in the germline V gene. The CDR3 bases are TGTGCCAGCTCTTTTGGGACTAGCGGGAGAGGGACCCAGTACTTC. This sequence encodes CASSFGTSGRGTQYF.

The chain has TRBV11-2 and TRBJ2-3; TRBD2 matches at 9 bases. The CDR3 has 18 residues. Trimming at V came to 5 bases and at J to 2 bases, leaving 14 bases not matched to a gene. The germline V gene encodes CDR1 SGHAT and CDR2 FQNNGV. The CDR3 DNA reads as TGTGCCAGCAGCCCTGGGGGGAGCGGGGGGTTCTTCACAGATACGCAGTATTTT. Translation: CASSPGGSGGFFTDTQYF.

This chain uses TRBV28 with TRBJ1-2, with 7 positions matching TRBD1. The J segment lost 7 bases and the V segment lost 3 bases, leaving 11 bases of the junction unmatched. Germline CDR1 reads MDHEN; CDR2 reads SYDVKM. The CDR3 runs 15 residues. CDR3 DNA: TGTGCCAGCAGTTTGCCGACAGGGTCCCTCTTTGGCTACACCTTC. This sequence encodes CASSLPTGSLFGYTF.

The rearrangement links TRBV2 to TRBJ2-7; 8 nucleotides match TRBD1. Per the germline V gene, CDR1 is SNHLY and CDR2 is FYNNEI. With 3 bases clipped from V and 5 bases from J, the junction kept 3 bases outside the gene matches. The CDR3 is made up of 13 amino acids. Here the CDR3 reads CASSDWTGNEQYF. In DNA, the CDR3 is TGTGCCAGCAGTGACTGGACAGGGAACGAGCAGTACTTC.

The chain couples TRBV4-3 to TRBJ2-5, with D tentatively TRBD1 (6 bases). The CDR3 has 16 amino acids. Looked up from germline, CDR1 is LGHNA and CDR2 is YSLEER. Deletions cut 1 base from V and 0 bases from J, with 12 bases between. The CDR3 DNA follows: TGCGCCAGCAGCCAAGCCAACCACAGGGACCAAGAGACCCAGTACTTC. Its protein product is CASSQANHRDQETQYF.

The CDR3, as DNA: TGTGCCAGCAGCATCCGCCAGGGTAGAAGTGAGCAGTACTTC. Protein product: CASSIRQGRSEQYF. The chain is built from TRBV12-3 or TRBV12-4 and TRBJ2-5, with D perhaps matching TRBD1 (5 bases). This CDR3 has 14 amino acids. Deletions cut 6 bases from V and 11 bases from J, with 22 bases between.

The chain recombines TRBV6-4 with TRBJ2-7; D not resolved. The CDR3 sequence is 9 residues long. Germline-derived CDR1 and CDR2 are MRHNA and SNTAGT. V shed 9 bases and J shed 6 bases, with 6 bases lying between them. The chain's CDR3 is CARILEQYF. The DNA for the CDR3 is TGTGCCAGGATTCTCGAGCAGTACTTC.

The J gene is TRBJ2-7, the V gene TRBV29-1; no clear D. Trimming took 3 bases from V and 2 from J, leaving 8 bases between them. The V gene's germline CDR1 is SQVTM and CDR2 ANQGSEA. The CDR3 runs 12 residues. CDR3 sequence (DNA): TGCAGCGTTGAGGGTAGGCCCTACGAGCAGTACTTC. Protein sequence: CSVEGRPYEQYF.

The genes are TRBV28 and TRBJ1-1, with 11 bases aligning to TRBD1. There are 15 residues in the CDR3. Losses at the gene ends were 7 bases for V and 5 bases for J; bases not matched to a gene: 9. Germline CDR1 MDHEN, CDR2 SYDVKM. CDR3 bases: TGTGCCAGCACCTATCGGACAGGGGGCCGGACTGAAGCTTTCTTT. It specifies CASTYRTGGRTEAFF.

This clonotype was seen a handful of times. The rearrangement links TRBV6-2 or TRBV6-3 to TRBJ2-2, with 8 bases matching TRBD1. CDR1 is MNHEY, CDR2 SVGEGT, per germline. CDR3 size: 17 residues. J gave up 3 bases and V 0 bases, and 6 bases lay outside the gene matches. CDR3 coding DNA: TGTGCCAGCAGTTACTCGGTTACAGGGGGAGACACCGGGGAGCTGTTTTTT. Its protein is CASSYSVTGGDTGELFF.

The V gene is TRBV6-4, the J gene TRBJ2-6; the D call may be TRBD1 or TRBD2 (5 bases each). The CDR3 runs 17 residues. The germline V gene encodes CDR1 MRHNA and CDR2 SNTAGT. V was shortened by 3 bases and J by 0 bases, with 12 bases between the two germline ends. The CDR3 bases are TGTGCCAGCAGTGAGCACGGGACGGTCTCTGGGGCCAACGTCCTGACTTTC. Translation: CASSEHGTVSGANVLTF.

The rearrangement links TRBV5-1 to TRBJ2-5, with TRBD2 identical over 14 bases. The DNA end favors TRBJ2-1, so the J call may be wrong. The CDR3 runs 15 residues. CDR1 is SGHRS and CDR2 is YFSETQ in the germline V gene. The CDR3 spells CASRMTSGGANEQFF. For the CDR3, the DNA is TGCGCCAGCAGAATGACTAGCGGGGGGGCAAATGAGCAGTTCTTC.

This clonotype was seen a few times. The chain joins TRBV4-2 to TRBJ2-5; D call uncertain. The J call may be incorrect, as the DNA end agrees better with TRBJ2-7. The CDR3 has 12 residues. Germline V gene data show CDR1 as LGHNA and CDR2 as YNFKEQ. The CDR3 region has the DNA TGTGCCAGCAGCCGCGATCTTGACGAGCAGTACTTC. It codes for CASSRDLDEQYF.

The chain is built from TRBV6-5 and TRBJ2-3, with D tentatively TRBD1 or TRBD2 (5 bases each). The V and J ends lost 5 bases and 2 bases respectively, with 14 bases between them. From germline, CDR1 is MNHEY and CDR2 SVGAGI. The CDR3 has 15 amino acids. CDR3: CASSPGPQFTDTQYF. CDR3 nucleotides: TGTGCCAGCAGTCCGGGACCTCAGTTCACAGATACGCAGTATTTT.

In its sample, this clonotype was seen a few times. V and J are TRBV19 and TRBJ2-3; 8 positions match TRBD1. The V segment lost 7 bases and the J segment 2 bases; nucleotides outside the gene matches: 8. The CDR3 is made up of 15 amino acids. The V gene's germline CDR1 is LNHDA and CDR2 SQIVND (reference sequence). CDR3 amino acids: CASNGDRTFTDTQYF. The DNA for the CDR3 is TGTGCCAGTAACGGGGACAGGACCTTCACAGATACGCAGTATTTT.

The genes are TRBV27 and TRBJ2-3, with D perhaps given as TRBD1 or TRBD2 (5 bases each). The CDR3 extends over 13 amino acids. V shed 8 bases and J shed 8 bases, with 17 bases lying between them. Germline lookup yields CDR1 MNHEY and CDR2 SMNVEV (reference sequence). This CDR3 is CASAAMRGVTQYF. The CDR3 DNA sequence: TGTGCCAGCGCGGCAATGAGGGGAGTTACGCAGTATTTT.